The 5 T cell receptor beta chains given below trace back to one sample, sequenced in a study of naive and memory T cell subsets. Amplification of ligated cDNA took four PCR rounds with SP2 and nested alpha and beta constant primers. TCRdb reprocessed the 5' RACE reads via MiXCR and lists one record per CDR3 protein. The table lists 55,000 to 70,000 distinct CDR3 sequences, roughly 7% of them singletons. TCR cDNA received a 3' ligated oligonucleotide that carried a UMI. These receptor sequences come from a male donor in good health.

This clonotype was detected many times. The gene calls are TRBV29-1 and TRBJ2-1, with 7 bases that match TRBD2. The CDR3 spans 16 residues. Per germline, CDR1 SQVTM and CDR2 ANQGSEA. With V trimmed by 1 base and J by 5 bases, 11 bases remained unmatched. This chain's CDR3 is CSVEGFSGGSNNEQFF. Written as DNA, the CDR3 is TGCAGCGTTGAAGGTTTCTCGGGCGGGAGTAACAATGAGCAGTTCTTC.

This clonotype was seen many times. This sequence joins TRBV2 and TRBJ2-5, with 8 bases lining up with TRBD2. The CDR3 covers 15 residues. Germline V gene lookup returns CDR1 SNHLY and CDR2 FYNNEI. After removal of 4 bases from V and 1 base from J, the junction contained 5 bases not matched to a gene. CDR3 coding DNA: TGTGCCAGCAGTGTCCGGGGGGGCTCCCAAGAGACCCAGTACTTC. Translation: CASSVRGGSQETQYF. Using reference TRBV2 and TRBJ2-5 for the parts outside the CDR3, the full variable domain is EPEVTQTPSHQVTQMGQEVILRCVPISNHLYFYWYRQILGQKVEFLVSFYNNEISEKSEIFDDQFSVERPDGSNFTLKIRSTKLEDSAMYFCASSVRGGSQETQYFGPGTRLLVL.

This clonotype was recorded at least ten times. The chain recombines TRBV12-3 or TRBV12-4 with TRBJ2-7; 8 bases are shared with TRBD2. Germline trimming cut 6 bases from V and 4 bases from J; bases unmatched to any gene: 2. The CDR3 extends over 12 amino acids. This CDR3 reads CASSSGGYEQYF. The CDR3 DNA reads TGTGCCAGCAGCTCGGGAGGGTACGAGCAGTACTTC.

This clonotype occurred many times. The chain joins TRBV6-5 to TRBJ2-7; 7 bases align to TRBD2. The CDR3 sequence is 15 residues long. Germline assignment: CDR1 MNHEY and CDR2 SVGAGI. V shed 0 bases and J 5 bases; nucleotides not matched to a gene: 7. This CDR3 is CASSYSAGVPNEQYF. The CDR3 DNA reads TGTGCCAGCAGTTACTCTGCGGGAGTACCGAACGAGCAGTACTTC.

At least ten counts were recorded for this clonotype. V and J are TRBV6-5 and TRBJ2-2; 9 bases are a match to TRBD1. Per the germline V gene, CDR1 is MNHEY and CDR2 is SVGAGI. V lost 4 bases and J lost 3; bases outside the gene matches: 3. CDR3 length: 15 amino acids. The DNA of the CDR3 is TGTGCCAGCAGTTCTGGGACAGGGTACACCGGGGAGCTGTTTTTT. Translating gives CASSSGTGYTGELFF.